These T cell receptor beta chains were read from a single sample in a study of shared clonotypes between healthy human individuals. Libraries were prepared by immunoSEQ multiplex PCR; TCRdb keeps only in-frame clonotypes and omits some of them. The data show some 1,600,000 clones, with 95% to 99% seen just once and about 0.45% held by the top ten. Sequenced: naive CD4+ T cells sorted from blood. The receptors derive from a man aged 25 to 40 in good health. Both conserved end residues are part of each CDR3. The order of the fields is J gene, D gene, clone size, V gene, CDR3 protein, CDR3 DNA. The D gene is left open where the match is weak. Rows may omit the clone size; those that give it use once, few, many or a size class.

J: TRBJ2-2; D: TRBD1; size: -; V: TRBV9; CDR3: CASSVRQGAGELFF; DNA: TGTGCCAGCAGCGTTAGACAGGGGGCCGGGGAGCTGTTTTTT
J: TRBJ2-3; D: -; size: -; V: TRBV2; CDR3: CASSRDSMTDTQYF; DNA: TGTGCCAGCAGCCGGGACTCTATGACAGATACGCAGTATTTT
J: TRBJ2-2; D: -; size: -; V: TRBV5-1; CDR3: CASSQSGNTGELFF; DNA: TGCGCCAGCAGCCAAAGCGGAAACACCGGGGAGCTGTTTTTT
J: TRBJ1-3; D: -; size: -; V: TRBV7-8; CDR3: CASSLRFGASSGNTIYF; DNA: TGTGCCAGCAGCTTAAGGTTCGGGGCTAGCTCTGGAAACACCATATATTTT
J: TRBJ2-1; D: -; size: -; V: TRBV11-2; CDR3: CASSARLAYNEQFF; DNA: TGTGCCAGCAGCGCTCGACTAGCCTACAATGAGCAGTTCTTC
J: TRBJ1-5; D: TRBD1; size: -; V: TRBV27; CDR3: CASSSIRDRARGNQPQHF; DNA: TGTGCCAGCAGTTCAATCCGGGACAGGGCACGGGGCAATCAGCCCCAGCATTTT
J: TRBJ1-4; D: -; size: -; V: TRBV7-2; CDR3: CASSLDLNEKLFF; DNA: TGTGCCAGCAGCTTAGACTTGAATGAAAAACTGTTTTTT
J: TRBJ1-4; D: -; size: -; V: TRBV18; CDR3: CASSPTATNEKLFF; DNA: TGTGCCAGCTCACCAACGGCAACTAATGAAAAACTGTTTTTT
J: TRBJ2-1; D: -; size: -; V: TRBV19; CDR3: CASSSEAVSYNEQFF; DNA: TGTGCCAGTAGTTCTGAAGCGGTCTCCTACAATGAGCAGTTCTTC
J: TRBJ2-7; D: TRBD2; size: -; V: TRBV7-2; CDR3: CASTITSGRFGVSYEQYF; DNA: TGTGCCAGCACCATAACTAGCGGGAGATTTGGTGTGTCCTACGAGCAGTACTTC
J: TRBJ2-7; D: TRBD2; size: -; V: TRBV25-1; CDR3: CASSAPGRGRSYEQYF; DNA: TGTGCCAGCAGTGCCCCGGGGCGCGGGAGGTCGTACGAGCAGTACTTC
J: TRBJ2-6; D: -; size: -; V: TRBV7-3; CDR3: CASSSGKHGGSGANVLTF; DNA: TGTGCCAGCAGCTCCGGGAAGCACGGGGGTTCTGGGGCCAACGTCCTGACTTTC
J: TRBJ2-1; D: TRBD1; size: -; V: TRBV5-1; CDR3: CASSLEGTGFREQFF; DNA: TGCGCCAGCAGCTTGGAAGGGACAGGGTTTCGTGAGCAGTTCTTC
J: TRBJ2-7; D: -; size: -; V: TRBV29-1; CDR3: CSVESRGPTYEQYF; DNA: TGCAGCGTTGAATCCAGGGGCCCTACCTACGAGCAGTACTTC
J: TRBJ2-7; D: -; size: once; V: TRBV5-5; CDR3: CASSFGGNNYEQYF; DNA: TGTGCCAGCAGCTTCGGAGGGAATAACTACGAGCAGTACTTC
J: TRBJ2-3; D: -; size: -; V: TRBV2; CDR3: CASSVVRSTDTQYF; DNA: TGTGCCAGCAGTGTAGTTCGCAGCACAGATACGCAGTATTTT
J: TRBJ1-1; D: -; size: -; V: TRBV20-1; CDR3: CSARVPDAFF; DNA: TGCAGTGCTAGAGTCCCCGATGCTTTCTTT
J: TRBJ2-1; D: -; size: -; V: TRBV2; CDR3: CASSQGRDEQFF; DNA: TGTGCCAGCAGTCAGGGTCGTGATGAGCAGTTCTTC
J: TRBJ2-1; D: -; size: -; V: TRBV29-1; CDR3: CSVDPGHGVDEQFF; DNA: TGCAGCGTGGATCCGGGACACGGGGTGGATGAGCAGTTCTTC
J: TRBJ2-7; D: TRBD2; size: -; V: TRBV4-1; CDR3: CASSQGAGLAYEQYF; DNA: TGCGCCAGCAGCCAAGGAGCGGGACTAGCGTACGAGCAGTACTTC
J: TRBJ1-2; D: -; size: -; V: TRBV6-5; CDR3: CASSLDKNYGYTF; DNA: TGTGCCAGCAGTCTGGACAAAAACTATGGCTACACCTTC
J: TRBJ1-2; D: TRBD1; size: -; V: TRBV27; CDR3: CASSLSGTGAGYTF; DNA: TGTGCCAGCAGTTTATCTGGGACAGGGGCTGGCTACACCTTC
J: TRBJ2-7; D: TRBD2; size: -; V: TRBV4-1; CDR3: CASSRGIAGSYEQYF; DNA: TGCGCCAGCAGCCGCGGAATAGCGGGTTCCTACGAGCAGTACTTC
J: TRBJ2-7; D: -; size: -; V: TRBV12-5; CDR3: CASGEKPLTLLPYEQYF; DNA: TGTGCTAGTGGCGAAAAGCCACTTACACTTCTCCCCTACGAGCAGTACTTC
J: TRBJ1-5; D: -; size: -; V: TRBV6-6; CDR3: CASSDQGGVHQPQHF; DNA: TGTGCCAGCAGTGACCAGGGCGGCGTGCATCAGCCCCAGCATTTT
J: TRBJ1-3; D: TRBD1; size: once; V: TRBV5-4; CDR3: CASSGQGASGNTIYF; DNA: TGTGCCAGCAGCGGACAGGGGGCGAGTGGAAACACCATATATTTT
J: TRBJ2-7; D: -; size: -; V: TRBV7-9; CDR3: CASTLGGSFYEQYF; DNA: TGTGCCAGCACCCTAGGTGGGAGTTTTTACGAGCAGTACTTC
J: TRBJ1-5; D: -; size: -; V: TRBV7-9; CDR3: CASSLAGGDQPQHF; DNA: TGTGCCAGCAGCTTAGCGGGGGGGGATCAGCCCCAGCATTTT
J: TRBJ1-1; D: -; size: -; V: TRBV10-1; CDR3: CASSGQRGTEAFF; DNA: TGCGCCAGCAGTGGTCAGAGGGGCACTGAAGCTTTCTTT
J: TRBJ2-3; D: -; size: -; V: TRBV28; CDR3: CASSRLTSTDTQYF; DNA: TGTGCCAGCAGCCGATTGACTAGCACAGATACGCAGTATTTT
J: TRBJ2-1; D: -; size: -; V: TRBV23-1; CDR3: CASSPRQVEQFF; DNA: TGCGCCAGCAGTCCCCGGCAGGTTGAGCAGTTCTTC
J: TRBJ2-3; D: TRBD2; size: -; V: TRBV7-9; CDR3: CASRHRWTSGGGTDTQYF; DNA: TGTGCCAGCAGGCATAGGTGGACTAGCGGAGGGGGAACAGATACGCAGTATTTT
J: TRBJ1-1; D: -; size: -; V: TRBV10-3; CDR3: CAISEGRMNTEAFF; DNA: TGTGCCATCAGTGAAGGTAGGATGAACACTGAAGCTTTCTTT
J: TRBJ2-1; D: -; size: once; V: TRBV2; CDR3: CASSLQLHNEQFF; DNA: TGTGCCAGCAGTCTACAGTTACACAATGAGCAGTTCTTC
J: TRBJ2-1; D: -; size: -; V: TRBV6-4; CDR3: CASSERAGGAGHNEQFF; DNA: TGTGCCAGCAGTGAACGGGCTGGCGGGGCAGGCCACAATGAGCAGTTCTTC
J: TRBJ2-1; D: -; size: -; V: TRBV5-3; CDR3: CARSIDSESSYNEQFF; DNA: TGTGCCAGAAGCATAGATAGCGAAAGCTCCTACAATGAGCAGTTCTTC
J: TRBJ2-5; D: -; size: -; V: TRBV5-6; CDR3: CASSLVGVQETQYF; DNA: TGTGCCAGCAGCTTGGTAGGGGTCCAAGAGACCCAGTACTTC
J: TRBJ2-1; D: TRBD2; size: -; V: TRBV7-3; CDR3: CASSPTIAGYNEQFF; DNA: TGTGCCAGCAGCCCCACGATAGCGGGGTACAATGAGCAGTTCTTC
J: TRBJ1-2; D: TRBD1; size: -; V: TRBV27; CDR3: CASSWRDRRDGYTF; DNA: TGTGCCAGCAGTTGGAGGGACAGGAGAGACGGCTACACCTTC
J: TRBJ2-3; D: TRBD2; size: -; V: TRBV7-9; CDR3: CASSLGLATDTQYF; DNA: TGTGCCAGCAGCCTCGGACTAGCCACAGATACGCAGTATTTT
J: TRBJ1-5; D: -; size: -; V: TRBV28; CDR3: CASQGGGSGNQPQHF; DNA: TGTGCCAGCCAAGGCGGTGGCAGCGGCAATCAGCCCCAGCATTTT
J: TRBJ2-2; D: -; size: -; V: TRBV5-1; CDR3: CASSLTARISGTGELFF; DNA: TGCGCCAGCAGCTTGACGGCCAGGATCTCAGGCACCGGGGAGCTGTTTTTT
J: TRBJ2-2; D: -; size: -; V: TRBV7-2; CDR3: CASSIFRAGELFF; DNA: TGTGCCAGCAGCATCTTCAGGGCCGGGGAGCTGTTTTTT
J: TRBJ2-7; D: TRBD2; size: once; V: TRBV28; CDR3: CASSFSLGLLAEPLEQYF; DNA: TGTGCCAGCAGTTTTTCTTTAGGTCTGCTAGCGGAACCGCTCGAGCAGTACTTC
J: TRBJ2-1; D: -; size: -; V: TRBV7-8; CDR3: CASSAERLSGSYNEQFF; DNA: TGTGCCAGCAGCGCGGAACGACTCTCCGGGAGCTACAATGAGCAGTTCTTC
J: TRBJ2-7; D: TRBD2; size: -; V: TRBV7-9; CDR3: CASSLGLANYEQYF; DNA: TGTGCCAGCAGCTTAGGACTAGCGAACTACGAGCAGTACTTC
J: TRBJ2-7; D: TRBD2; size: -; V: TRBV5-8; CDR3: CASSYGLVSYEQYF; DNA: TGTGCCAGCAGCTATGGACTAGTTTCCTACGAGCAGTACTTC